This T cell receptor beta chain was captured by sequencing in a study of blood T cell repertoires in COVID-19 (dated by TCRdb to about 2020). As for the study more broadly: Samples from collaborators originated in the United States, Italy and Spain and spanned both the acute and convalescent phases of COVID-19. Samples came from the ongoing ImmuneRACE study (first 160 participants) plus 1,254 subjects from 6 global collaborators. HLA class I and class II types, where available, came from metadata supplied by the sample provider rather than from assay-based typing. Nearly every sample came with metadata listing a de-identified subject ID, COVID-19 status, age in years and sex. The prospective study material was composed of cDNA or gDNA derived from T cells, B-cell-depleted T cells, or PBMCs. A freely available public database, intended as a resource for researchers studying the immune response to SARS-CoV-2, is where the repertoires were released. The dataset comprised deeply sampled blood TCRbeta repertoires from subjects exposed to, actively infected with, or recovered from COVID-19.

TCRbeta CDR3 regions were amplified from genomic DNA by means of the immunoSEQ Assay, a bias-controlled multiplex PCR. The authors' pipeline ran thus. Within the assay, amplification of reference gene primers was used to estimate how many nucleated cells each sample contained. Sequence reads were collapsed and filtered to measure the absolute abundance of every unique TCRbeta CDR3 rearrangement. For each sample, productive Simpson clonality was calculated as the square root of Simpson's diversity index over productive rearrangements. TCRdb took over this immuneACCESS table, retaining in-frame rearrangements with V and J assigned. Such tables are incomplete; in checked studies, under half of the missing clones stem from an unresolved V gene, and the remainder is unexplained. V, J and clone size are taken as reported in that table, and D and trimming were inferred from the DNA itself. The table for this sample lists 120,000 or so clones; 65% to 85% of them were counted only once. The top ten clones comprise roughly 17% of the sample.

One collaborating source in Seattle enrolled patients while the patients were actively infected and followed the patients over time throughout the course of disease. Each collaborating institution followed its own protocols to collect whole blood in K2EDTA tubes. For TCRbeta analysis, collaborators shipped samples as frozen whole blood, isolated PBMCs, or DNA extracted from either of those sample types. Points the paper makes about the study in general: The amount of clinical and demographic metadata varied by source and participant and was provided uncurated.

Per the germline V gene, SGHTA is the CDR1 and FQGTGA is the CDR2. The CDR3 holds 15 amino acids from the cysteine to the phenylalanine. Only the CDR3 DNA stays, 45 bases, in frame from base 1. The germline V and J ends show losses of 5 bases and 12 bases respectively, and no gene match explains 15 bases of the junction. In this sample, this clone turned up once. The clone's antigen remains unknown. Nothing much larger sits one base from this clone, and base qualities are not available. Source material: peripheral blood. The chain is encoded by TRBV7-3 joined to TRBJ2-1; 8 of the junction bases match TRBD1. This receptor was identified in a man between 25 and 39 years old with COVID-19, enrolled during active disease. The CDR3 amino acid sequence is: CASSLNQGALGPQFF. The base sequence is TGTGCCAGCAGCCTAAATCAGGGGGCGCTTGGTCCGCAGTTCTTC.